The clone carrying this T cell receptor (beta chain) was found many times. The record originates from a study of neurological immune-mediated disorders. One entry per CDR3 protein, called by TCRdb with MiXCR from the 5' RACE reads. Among fewer than 110,000 distinct CDR3 sequences listed, 11% were seen once. This sample's time point: longitudinal time-point 3. Preparation of the unsorted libraries drew on 2 million PBMCs stored at -80 C. The ends were cut back, 0 bases at V and 7 bases at J, with 8 bases in the middle. This CDR3 is 13 amino acids long. Germline lookup yields CDR1 SGHDT and CDR2 YYEEEE. The material sequenced was PBMCs. V is TRBV5-6 and J is TRBJ2-4, with a weak D call TRBD2 (6 bases). This clonotype was sampled from a female donor with HTLV-1-associated myelopathy (HAM/TSP). CDR3 region: CASSLARGNIQYF. CDR3 nucleotides: TGTGCCAGCAGCTTGGCGCGGGGCAACATTCAGTACTTC.